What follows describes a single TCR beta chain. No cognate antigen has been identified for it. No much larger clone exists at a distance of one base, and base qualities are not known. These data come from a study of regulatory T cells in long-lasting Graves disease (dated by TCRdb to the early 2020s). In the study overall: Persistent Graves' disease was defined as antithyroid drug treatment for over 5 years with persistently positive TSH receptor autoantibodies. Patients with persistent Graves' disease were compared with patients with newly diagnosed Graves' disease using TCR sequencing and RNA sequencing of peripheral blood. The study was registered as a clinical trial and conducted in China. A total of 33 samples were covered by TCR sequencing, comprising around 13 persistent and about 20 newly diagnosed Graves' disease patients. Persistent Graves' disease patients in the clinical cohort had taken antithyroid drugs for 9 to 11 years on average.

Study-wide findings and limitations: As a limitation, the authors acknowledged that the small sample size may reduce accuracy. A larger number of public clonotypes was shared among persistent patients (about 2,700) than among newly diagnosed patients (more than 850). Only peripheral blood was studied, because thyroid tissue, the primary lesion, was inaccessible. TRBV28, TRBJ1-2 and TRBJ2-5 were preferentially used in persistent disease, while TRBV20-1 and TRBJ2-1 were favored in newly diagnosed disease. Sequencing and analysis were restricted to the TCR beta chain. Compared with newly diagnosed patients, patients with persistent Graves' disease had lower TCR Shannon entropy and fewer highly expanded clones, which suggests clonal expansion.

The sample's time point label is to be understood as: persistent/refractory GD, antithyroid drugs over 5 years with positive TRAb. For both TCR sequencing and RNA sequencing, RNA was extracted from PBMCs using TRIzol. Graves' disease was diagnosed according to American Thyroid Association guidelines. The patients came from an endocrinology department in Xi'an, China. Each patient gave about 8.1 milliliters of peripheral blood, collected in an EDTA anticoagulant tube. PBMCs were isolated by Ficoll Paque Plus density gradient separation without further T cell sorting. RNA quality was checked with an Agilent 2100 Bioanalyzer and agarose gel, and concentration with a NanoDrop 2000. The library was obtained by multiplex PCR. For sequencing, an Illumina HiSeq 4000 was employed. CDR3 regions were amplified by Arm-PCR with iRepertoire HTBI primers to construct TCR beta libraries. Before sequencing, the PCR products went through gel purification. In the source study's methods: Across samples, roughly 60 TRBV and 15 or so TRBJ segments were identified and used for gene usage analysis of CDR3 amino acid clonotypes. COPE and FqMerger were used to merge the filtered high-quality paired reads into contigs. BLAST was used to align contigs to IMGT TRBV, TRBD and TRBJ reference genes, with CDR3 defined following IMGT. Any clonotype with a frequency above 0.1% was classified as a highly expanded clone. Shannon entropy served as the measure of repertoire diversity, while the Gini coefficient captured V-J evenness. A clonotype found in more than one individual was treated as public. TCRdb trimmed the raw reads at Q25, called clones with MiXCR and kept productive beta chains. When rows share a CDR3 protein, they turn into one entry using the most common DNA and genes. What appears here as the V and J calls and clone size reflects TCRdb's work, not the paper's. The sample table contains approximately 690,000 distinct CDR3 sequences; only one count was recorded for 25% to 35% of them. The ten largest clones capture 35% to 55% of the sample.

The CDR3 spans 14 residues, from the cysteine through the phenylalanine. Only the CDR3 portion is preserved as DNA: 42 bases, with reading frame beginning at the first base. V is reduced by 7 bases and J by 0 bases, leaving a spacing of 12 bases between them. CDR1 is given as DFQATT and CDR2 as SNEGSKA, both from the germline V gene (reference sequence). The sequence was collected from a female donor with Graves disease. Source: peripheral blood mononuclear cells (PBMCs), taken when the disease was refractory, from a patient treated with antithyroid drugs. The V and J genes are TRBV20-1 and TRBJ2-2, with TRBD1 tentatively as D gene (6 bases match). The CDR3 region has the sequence CSGTATTNTGELFF. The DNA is TGCAGTGGGACAGCGACAACGAACACCGGGGAGCTGTTTTTT.